This T cell receptor beta chain derives from a study of blood T cell repertoires in COVID-19. About the study: Sample material is recorded as cDNA or gDNA derived from T cells, B-cell-depleted T cells, or PBMCs.

TCRdb's table, derived via immunoSEQ multiplex PCR, lists solely in-frame clones and lacks some. In the table there are around 92,000 clones, 89% of which are singletons. The CDR3 length is 13 residues. Trimming took 2 bases from V and 6 from J, leaving 9 bases between them. Germline CDR1 reads SGHKS; CDR2 reads YYEKEE (reference sequence). The chain combines TRBV5-5 with TRBJ1-5, with a weak D call TRBD1 (6 bases). This receptor was obtained from a woman over 75 with active COVID-19. The sample consisted of peripheral blood. CDR3 in amino acids: CASSLQGRQPQHF. The CDR3 DNA is TGTGCCAGCAGCTTACAGGGTCGTCAGCCCCAGCATTTT.